This T cell receptor beta chain appears in the sequencing data of a study of STAT5B mutations in CD4+ large granular lymphocyte leukemia. Clones were sequenced by immunoSEQ multiplex PCR, and TCRdb holds only the in-frame ones, with some missing. The sample consists of nearly 20,000 clones, 70% to 85% of them appearing once. V dropped 4 bases and J dropped 0 bases, with 10 bases sitting between them. The CDR3 runs to 15 residues. The V gene's germline CDR1 is MNHNS and CDR2 SASEGT. The chain combines TRBV6-1 with TRBJ1-3, with no clear D. Sequencing was carried out using CD4+ T cells from blood buffy coats. This clonotype originated in a human donor in good health. In nucleotides, the CDR3 is TGTGCCAGCAGTGTGATGACACACTCTGGAAACACCATATATTTT. As protein: CASSVMTHSGNTIYF.